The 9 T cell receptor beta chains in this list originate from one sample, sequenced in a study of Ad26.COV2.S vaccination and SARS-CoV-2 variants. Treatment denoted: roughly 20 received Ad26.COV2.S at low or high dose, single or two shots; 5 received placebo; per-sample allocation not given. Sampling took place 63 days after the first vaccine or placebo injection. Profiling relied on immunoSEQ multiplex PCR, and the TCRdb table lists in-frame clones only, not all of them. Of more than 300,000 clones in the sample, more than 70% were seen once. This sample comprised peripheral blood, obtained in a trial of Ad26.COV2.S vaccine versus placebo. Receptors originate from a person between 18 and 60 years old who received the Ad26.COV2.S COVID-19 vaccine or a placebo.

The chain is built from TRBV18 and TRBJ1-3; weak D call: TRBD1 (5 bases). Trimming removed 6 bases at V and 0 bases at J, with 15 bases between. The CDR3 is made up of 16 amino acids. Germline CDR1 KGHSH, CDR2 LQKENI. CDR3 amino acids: CASSDSGALSGNTIYF. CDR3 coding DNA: TGTGCCAGCTCCGACTCCGGGGCCCTCTCTGGAAACACCATATATTTT. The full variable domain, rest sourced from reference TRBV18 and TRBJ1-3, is NAGVMQNPRHLVRRRGQEARLRCSPMKGHSHVYWYRQLPEEGLKFMVYLQKENIIDESGMPKERFSAEFPKEGPSILRIQQVVRGDSAAYFCASSDSGALSGNTIYFGEGSWLTVV.

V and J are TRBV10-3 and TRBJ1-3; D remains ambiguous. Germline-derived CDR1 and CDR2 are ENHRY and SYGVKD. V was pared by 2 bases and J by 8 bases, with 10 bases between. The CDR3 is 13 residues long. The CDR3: CAISEPPVDTIYF. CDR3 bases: TGTGCCATCAGTGAGCCCCCTGTTGACACCATATATTTT.

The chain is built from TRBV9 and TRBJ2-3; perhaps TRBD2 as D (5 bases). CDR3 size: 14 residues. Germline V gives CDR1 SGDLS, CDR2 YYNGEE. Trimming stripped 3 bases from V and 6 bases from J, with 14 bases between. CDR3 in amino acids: CASSAGWSGDTQYF. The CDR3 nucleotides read TGTGCCAGCAGCGCTGGGTGGTCGGGGGATACGCAGTATTTT.

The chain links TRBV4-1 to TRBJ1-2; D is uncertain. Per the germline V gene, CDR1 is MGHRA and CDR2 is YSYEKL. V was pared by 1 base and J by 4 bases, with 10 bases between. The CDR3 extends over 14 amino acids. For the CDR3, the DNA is TGCGCCAGCAGCCAAGGAGGGCCCCGCTATGGCTACACCTTC. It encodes CASSQGGPRYGYTF.

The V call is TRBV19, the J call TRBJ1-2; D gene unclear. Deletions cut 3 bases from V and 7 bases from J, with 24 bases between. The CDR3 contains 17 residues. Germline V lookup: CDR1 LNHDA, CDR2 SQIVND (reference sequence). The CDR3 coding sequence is TGTGCCAGTAGTATTTCATCAGGTGATTTAGCCTTTAGTGGCTACACCTTC. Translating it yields CASSISSGDLAFSGYTF.

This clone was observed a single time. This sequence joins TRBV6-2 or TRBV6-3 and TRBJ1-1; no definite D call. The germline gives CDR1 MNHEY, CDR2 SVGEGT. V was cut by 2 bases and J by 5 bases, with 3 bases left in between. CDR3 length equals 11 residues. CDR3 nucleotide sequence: TGTGCCAGCAGTTACCCAACTGAAGCTTTCTTT. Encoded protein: CASSYPTEAFF.

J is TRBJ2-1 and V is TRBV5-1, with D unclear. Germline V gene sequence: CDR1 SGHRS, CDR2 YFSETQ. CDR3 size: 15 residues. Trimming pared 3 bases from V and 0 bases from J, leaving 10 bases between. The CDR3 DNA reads TGCGCCAGCAGCTGGACCAGGAGCTCCTACAATGAGCAGTTCTTC. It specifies CASSWTRSSYNEQFF.

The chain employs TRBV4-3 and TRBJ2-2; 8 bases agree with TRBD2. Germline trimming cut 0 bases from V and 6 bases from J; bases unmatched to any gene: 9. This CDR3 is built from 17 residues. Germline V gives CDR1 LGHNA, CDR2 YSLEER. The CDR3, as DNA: TGCGCCAGCAGCCAAGATCGGGGCGGGGGGCCTTCCGGGGAGCTGTTTTTT. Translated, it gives CASSQDRGGGPSGELFF.

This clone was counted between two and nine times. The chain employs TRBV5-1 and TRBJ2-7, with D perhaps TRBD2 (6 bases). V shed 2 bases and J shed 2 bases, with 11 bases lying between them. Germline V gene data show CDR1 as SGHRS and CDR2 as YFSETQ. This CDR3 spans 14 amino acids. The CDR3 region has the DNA TGCGCCAGCAGCTTCTTTCCGGGAGCCTACGAGCAGTACTTC. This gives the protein CASSFFPGAYEQYF.